The 13 T cell receptor beta chains listed next were all sequenced from one sample in a study of cytomegalovirus exposure and HLA in healthy donors. PCR was performed using 60 Vbeta and 13 Jbeta primers. Repertoires were generated with immunoSEQ multiplex PCR, while TCRdb's copy carries only in-frame clones and drops some. The repertoire has tens of thousands of clones, approximately 67% of them found once; the top ten carry 2% to 2.5%. The sequenced sample consisted of PBMCs. The receptors were sampled from a woman under 40 in good health and CMV-seronegative.

The chain couples TRBV5-4 to TRBJ2-3, with 12 positions matching TRBD2. This CDR3 contains 18 residues. The germline V gene has CDR1 SGHNT and CDR2 YYREEE (reference sequence). With 6 bases clipped from V and 0 bases from J, the junction kept 11 bases outside the gene matches. CDR3 region: CASTVKVLAGGSTDTQYF. CDR3 nucleotides: TGTGCCAGCACCGTGAAGGTCCTAGCGGGGGGGAGCACAGATACGCAGTATTTT.

The chain is built from TRBV6-5 and TRBJ2-3; 8 nucleotides align to TRBD1. J was trimmed by 4 bases and V by 6 bases; bases with no gene match: 6. Germline V lookup: CDR1 MNHEY, CDR2 SVGAGI. This CDR3 comprises 14 residues. The CDR3 DNA sequence: TGTGCCAGCAGGATTCAGGGGGCGGCAGATACGCAGTATTTT. Protein product: CASRIQGAADTQYF.

The V and J genes are TRBV10-1 and TRBJ2-4; 9 bases agree with TRBD2. The CDR3 has 17 amino acids. The germline CDR1 and CDR2 sequences are WNHNN and SYGVQD (reference sequence). Germline trimming cut 5 bases from V and 0 bases from J; bases unmatched to any gene: 8. The chain's CDR3 is CASSSFLAGVAKNIQYF. The CDR3 DNA sequence: TGCGCCAGCAGTTCCTTTTTAGCGGGGGTAGCCAAAAACATTCAGTACTTC.

The chain carries TRBV6-5 and TRBJ2-5; TRBD1 is a possible D gene (6 bases). Germline V gives CDR1 MNHEY, CDR2 SVGAGI. Deletions cut 3 bases from V and 5 bases from J, with 7 bases between. This CDR3 contains 12 residues. This CDR3 reads CASSYRGETQYF. The CDR3 DNA reads TGTGCCAGCAGTTATAGGGGGGAGACCCAGTACTTC.

The chain links TRBV10-3 to TRBJ2-7; weak D call: TRBD1 (5 bases). The CDR3 consists of 13 residues. V lost 6 bases and J lost 4, with 13 bases in between. In germline, CDR1 is ENHRY, CDR2 SYGVKD. CDR3 region: CAISDSLRYEQYF. The CDR3 bases are TGTGCCATCAGCGACAGTTTACGGTACGAGCAGTACTTC.

The gene calls are TRBV11-2 and TRBJ2-7; a weak D match, TRBD1 (5 bases). V was shortened by 1 base and J by 1 base, with 11 bases between the two germline ends. CDR3 size: 15 residues. Germline-derived CDR1 and CDR2 are SGHAT and FQNNGV. CDR3 amino acids: CASSLGLGASYEQYF. The CDR3, as DNA: TGTGCCAGCAGCTTAGGGTTAGGGGCGTCCTACGAGCAGTACTTC.

The rearrangement links TRBV7-8 to TRBJ2-7; D perhaps matches TRBD2 (6 bases). V shed 5 bases and J shed 1 base, with 18 bases lying between them. Germline CDR1 reads SGHVS; CDR2 reads FQNEAQ. The CDR3 sequence is 16 residues long. The CDR3 loop is CASSLRESLLSYEQYF. The CDR3 region has the DNA TGTGCCAGCAGCCTCCGGGAGTCCCTTTTATCCTACGAGCAGTACTTC.

The gene calls are TRBV6-5 and TRBJ2-3; the D is unclear. CDR3 length: 14 residues. Deletions cut 3 bases from V and 0 bases from J, with 7 bases between. The germline V gene has CDR1 MNHEY and CDR2 SVGAGI. The CDR3 nucleotides are TGTGCCAGCAGTTATCAGTCTAGCACAGATACGCAGTATTTT. Protein: CASSYQSSTDTQYF.

The chain joins TRBV9 to TRBJ2-1, with D perhaps TRBD1 (6 bases). CDR3 length equals 15 residues. V dropped 5 bases and J dropped 0 bases, with 12 bases sitting between them. Germline lookup yields CDR1 SGDLS and CDR2 YYNGEE. This chain's CDR3 is CASSLQGNSYNEQFF. The CDR3 coding sequence is TGTGCCAGCAGTCTACAGGGTAACTCCTACAATGAGCAGTTCTTC. The full variable domain, completed using reference TRBV9 and TRBJ2-1, is DSGVTQTPKHLITATGQRVTLRCSPRSGDLSVYWYQQSLDQGLQFLIQYYNGEERAKGNILERFSAQQFPDLHSELNLSSLELGDSALYFCASSLQGNSYNEQFFGPGTRLTVL.

A remark on this clone: A junction boundary mismatches the germline segment, possibly from a read error. The chain carries TRBV5-1 and TRBJ2-7; a weak D match, TRBD1 (5 bases). The CDR3 runs to 12 residues. Germline V lookup: CDR1 SGHRS, CDR2 YFSETQ. CDR3 coding DNA: TGTGCCAGCAGCTACAGGTTCTACGAGCAGTACTTC. Its protein is CASSYRFYEQYF.

Only a few counts were recorded for this clone. V is TRBV19 and J is TRBJ2-2, with D possibly matching TRBD1 (6 bases). Germline values: CDR1 LNHDA, CDR2 SQIVND (reference sequence). The length of the CDR3 is 12 residues. Trimming shortened V by 9 bases and J by 10 bases, and 15 bases separated the two germline ends. The CDR3 loop is CASNTGNMELFF. The DNA for the CDR3 is TGTGCCAGCAATACAGGGAACATGGAGCTGTTTTTT.

This clone occurred once. This chain links TRBV4-1 with TRBJ2-4, with TRBD2 matching over 15 bases. The CDR3 loop spans 18 amino acids. J lost 1 base, V lost 3 bases, and 4 bases had no gene match. Germline V lookup: CDR1 MGHRA, CDR2 YSYEKL. CDR3 in DNA: TGCGCCAGCAGCCAGGGACTAGCGGGGGGCTCGGCCAAAAACATTCAGTACTTC. Translation gives CASSQGLAGGSAKNIQYF.

The J gene is TRBJ2-2, the V gene TRBV5-6, with D possibly being TRBD1 (7 bases). The CDR3 totals 15 residues. CDR1 SGHDT and CDR2 YYEEEE come from the germline V gene. V shed 4 bases and J shed 4 bases, with 14 bases lying between them. The DNA of the CDR3 is TGTGCCAGCAGCGAAGGGGGGACAGTCACCGGGGAGCTGTTTTTT. Amino acids: CASSEGGTVTGELFF.